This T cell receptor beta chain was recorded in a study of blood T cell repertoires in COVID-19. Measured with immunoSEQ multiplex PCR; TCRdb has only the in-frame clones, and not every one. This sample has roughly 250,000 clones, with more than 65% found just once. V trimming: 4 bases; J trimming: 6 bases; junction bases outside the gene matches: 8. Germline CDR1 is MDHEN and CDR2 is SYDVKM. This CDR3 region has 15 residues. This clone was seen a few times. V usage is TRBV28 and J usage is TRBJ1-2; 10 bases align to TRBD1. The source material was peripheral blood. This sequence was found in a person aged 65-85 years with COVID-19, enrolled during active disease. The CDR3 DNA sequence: TGTGCCAGCAGTTCCGAAAGGACAGGGGGTGATGGCTACACCTTC. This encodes CASSSERTGGDGYTF.